A selection of T cell receptor beta chains follows, all from one sample in a study of T cell repertoires in cytomegalovirus infection. TCRdb reprocessed the reads with MiXCR, giving one entry per CDR3 protein. Among roughly 350,000 distinct CDR3 sequences, about 35% were seen once, and the ten largest hold roughly 12%. Their target antigens are unknown. Here the sequenced sample was cultured PBMCs, taken from culture after CMV antigen stimulation. Receptors were obtained from a human donor in good health (CMV status not recorded). Some clones in this sample may be carry-over from other donors' samples. Both conserved end residues are part of each CDR3. D genes are given only for firm matches. Size is omitted from some rows. Given values are once, few, many or a class for expanded clones.

j_gene,v_gene,d_gene,abundance,CDR3nt,CDR3aa
TRBJ1-1,TRBV12-3/TRBV12-4,-,-,TGTGCCACCGCGGAGTTGGAGAAAGCTTTCTTT,CATAELEKAFF
TRBJ2-4,TRBV7-2,TRBD2,many,TGTGCCAGCAGCTTAGCGGGAGGGCTGGACATTCAGTACTTC,CASSLAGGLDIQYF
TRBJ2-7,TRBV6-6,-,-,TGTGCCAGCAGTTCGGGACCAATGTTCGGGGATAGCTCCTACGAGCAGTACTTC,CASSSGPMFGDSSYEQYF
TRBJ2-1,TRBV7-2,-,few,TGTGCCAGCAGCTCCCGTCGGGGGGCGCGCAATGAGCAGTTCTTC,CASSSRRGARNEQFF
TRBJ1-1,TRBV20-1,-,few,TGCAGTGCTAGCCTTCTACAGGGTCGGGACACTGAAGCTTTCTTT,CSASLLQGRDTEAFF
TRBJ2-1,TRBV11-2,-,many,TGTGCCAGCAGTTCCCTCCCGGGACTGGAGGGAGTCGCGCAGTTCTTC,CASSSLPGLEGVAQFF
TRBJ2-3,TRBV6-5,TRBD2,-,TGTGCCAGCAGTTATACTAGCGGGGATACGCAGTATTTT,CASSYTSGDTQYF
TRBJ2-1,TRBV7-2,TRBD1,few,TGTGCCAGCAGCTTATTTGGGACAGGGGGTGGTGAGCAGTTCTTC,CASSLFGTGGGEQFF
TRBJ2-7,TRBV7-2,-,few,TGTGCCAGCAGCTCCGACAGTCGGGCGGCCTACGAGCAGTACTTC,CASSSDSRAAYEQYF
TRBJ2-5,TRBV12-3/TRBV12-4,-,few,TGTGCCAGCAGCCCCCGCCTCGCCCCTTTAGGGGAGACCCAGTACTTC,CASSPRLAPLGETQYF
TRBJ1-4,TRBV7-9,-,-,TGTGCCAGCAGTTCGCTGGATGAAAAACTGTTTTTT,CASSSLDEKLFF
TRBJ2-1,TRBV19,TRBD2,-,TGTGCCAGTAGTATTTCAGGACTAGCGGGATTCTTTTCCTACAATGAGCAGTTCTTC,CASSISGLAGFFSYNEQFF
TRBJ1-3,TRBV7-2,-,few,TGTGCCAGCAGCCCCGGCGTCGGTGGGGGCCTCGGAAACACCATATATTTT,CASSPGVGGGLGNTIYF
TRBJ1-2,TRBV7-2,TRBD1,-,TGTGCCAGCAGCGTATCGGGACAGGGGCATGGCTACACCTTC,CASSVSGQGHGYTF
TRBJ2-1,TRBV19,-,once,TGTGCCAGCCGGGAGCCTTACAATGAGCAGTTCTTC,CASREPYNEQFF
TRBJ2-7,TRBV19,-,-,TGTGCCAGTAGTACCACCCCGACGGCTAGTCGACAACTATACGAGCAGTACTTC,CASSTTPTASRQLYEQYF
TRBJ2-1,TRBV7-9,-,few,TGTGCCAGCAGCTTAACGATAGGGGAGGATGAGCAGTTCTTC,CASSLTIGEDEQFF
TRBJ1-2,TRBV12-3/TRBV12-4,TRBD1,-,TGTGCCAGCAGTGAAACCGGGACAGGGGATGGCTACACCTTC,CASSETGTGDGYTF
TRBJ2-1,TRBV7-3,TRBD1,-,TGTGCCAGCACTCGACAGGGGCACAATGAGCAGTTCTTC,CASTRQGHNEQFF
TRBJ2-1,TRBV19,-,-,TGTGCCAGTAGTAGGGGCGAGACCTACAATGAGCAGTTCTTC,CASSRGETYNEQFF
TRBJ1-5,TRBV6-1,-,few,TGTGCCAGCAGAGGTACATGGGACAATCAGCCCCAGCATTTT,CASRGTWDNQPQHF